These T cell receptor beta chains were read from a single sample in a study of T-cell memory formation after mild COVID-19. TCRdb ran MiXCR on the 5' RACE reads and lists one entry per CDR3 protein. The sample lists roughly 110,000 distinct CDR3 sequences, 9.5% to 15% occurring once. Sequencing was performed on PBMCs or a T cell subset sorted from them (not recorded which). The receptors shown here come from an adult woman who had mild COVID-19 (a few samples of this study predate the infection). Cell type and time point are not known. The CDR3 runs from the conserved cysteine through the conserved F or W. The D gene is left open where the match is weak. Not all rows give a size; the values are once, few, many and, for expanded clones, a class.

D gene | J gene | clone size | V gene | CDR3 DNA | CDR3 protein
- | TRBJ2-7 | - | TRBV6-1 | TGTGCCACCCGAGGGCTAGCTAGCCACGAGCAGTACTTC | CATRGLASHEQYF
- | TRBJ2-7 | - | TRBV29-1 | TGCAGCGTTGAAGATAGCCCGGGCTACGAGCAGTACTTC | CSVEDSPGYEQYF
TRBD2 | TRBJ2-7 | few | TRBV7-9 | TGTGCCAGCAGCCCCTCAGCGGGAGCGCTCGAGCAGTACTTC | CASSPSAGALEQYF
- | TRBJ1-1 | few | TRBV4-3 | TGCGCCAGCAGCCAGACTGAGACAGGGAACACTGAAGCTTTCTTT | CASSQTETGNTEAFF
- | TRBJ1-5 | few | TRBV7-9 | TGTGCCAGCAGAAGGAACAATCAGCCCCAGCATTTT | CASRRNNQPQHF
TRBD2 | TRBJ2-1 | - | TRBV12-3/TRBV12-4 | TGTGCCAGCAGTCCGCTAGCGGGTTCGTACAATGAGCAGTTCTTC | CASSPLAGSYNEQFF
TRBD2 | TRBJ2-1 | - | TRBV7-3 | TGTGCCAGCAGCCCGACCTACGAAGCGGGAGGCACCTACAATGAGCAGTTCTTC | CASSPTYEAGGTYNEQFF
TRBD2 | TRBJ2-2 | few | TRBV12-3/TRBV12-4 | TGTGCCAGCAGCCTGACTAGCGGGTACACCGGGGAGCTGTTTTTT | CASSLTSGYTGELFF
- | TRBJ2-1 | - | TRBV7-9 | TGTGCCAGCAGCTTAGGCCTAGACTGGTTTGCTGAGCAGTTCTTC | CASSLGLDWFAEQFF
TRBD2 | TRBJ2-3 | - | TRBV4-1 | TGCGCCAGCAGTTCGATGCTAGCGGGGCGCACAGATACGCAGTATTTT | CASSSMLAGRTDTQYF
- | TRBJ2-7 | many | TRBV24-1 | TGTGCCACCAGTGTCGAAGGCGAAACCTACGAGCAGTACTTC | CATSVEGETYEQYF
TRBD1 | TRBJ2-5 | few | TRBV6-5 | TGTGCCAGCAGAACCGGGACAGTGCGACAAGAGACCCAGTACTTC | CASRTGTVRQETQYF
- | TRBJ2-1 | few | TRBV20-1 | TGCAGTGCTAGAGGCCCCCCCTTAGTCAATGAGCAGTTCTTC | CSARGPPLVNEQFF
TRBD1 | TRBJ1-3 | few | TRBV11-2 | TGTGCCAGCAGCTCTTGGGACAGGGTCTCTGGAAACACCATATATTTT | CASSSWDRVSGNTIYF
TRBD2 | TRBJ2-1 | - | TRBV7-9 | TGTGCCATACGACTAGCGGGAAGAAATGAGCAGTTCTTC | CAIRLAGRNEQFF
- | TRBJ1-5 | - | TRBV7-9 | TGTGCCAGCAGCTTCGGGGAGGGGCTTAATCAGCCCCAGCATTTT | CASSFGEGLNQPQHF
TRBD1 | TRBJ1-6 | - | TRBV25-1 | TGTGCCAGCAGTGAATTCCAGGGGGCCTCACCCCTCCACTTT | CASSEFQGASPLHF
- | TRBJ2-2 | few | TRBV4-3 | TGCGCCAGCAGCCAAGGAATCGGGGAGCTGTTTTTT | CASSQGIGELFF
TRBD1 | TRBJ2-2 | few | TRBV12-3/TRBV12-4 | TGTGCCAGCAGTTCCACGACAGGGCGGGGGGAGCTGTTTTTT | CASSSTTGRGELFF
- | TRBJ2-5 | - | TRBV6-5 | TGTGCCAGCAGTTACTCAACAGATCTCGGGGGGACCCAGTACTTC | CASSYSTDLGGTQYF
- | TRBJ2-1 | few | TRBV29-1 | TGCAGCGTTGAAGGTCTAGCTGGCAATGAGCAGTTCTTC | CSVEGLAGNEQFF
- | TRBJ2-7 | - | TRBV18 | TGTGACAGCTCACCGGGTCCTACCAGGGAGCAGTACTTC | CDSSPGPTREQYF
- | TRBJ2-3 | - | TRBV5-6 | TGTGCCAGCAGCTTGGCCGCGAGGGGGAACACAGATACGCAGTATTTT | CASSLAARGNTDTQYF
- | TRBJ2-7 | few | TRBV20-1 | TGCAGTGCCACGAATTTTGGGGACAACGTATCTGCCACCTCCTACGAGCAGTACTTC | CSATNFGDNVSATSYEQYF
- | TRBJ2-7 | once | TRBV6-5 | TGTGCCAGCAGCAGGGCCTCAGGTTCGCCGGTCCACGAGCAGTACTTC | CASSRASGSPVHEQYF
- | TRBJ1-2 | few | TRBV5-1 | TGCGCCAGCAGCTTGGTGCCAGACGCTAACTATGGCTACACCTTC | CASSLVPDANYGYTF
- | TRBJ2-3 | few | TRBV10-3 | TGTGCCATCAGTGACCCCCAGGCGGGATTGGAAGATACGCAGTATTTT | CAISDPQAGLEDTQYF
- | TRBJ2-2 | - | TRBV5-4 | TGTGCCAGCACCTCGGGGGACTCAAACACCGGGGAGCTGTTTTTT | CASTSGDSNTGELFF
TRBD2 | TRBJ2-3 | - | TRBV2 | TGTGCCAGCAACCCTGGGCCCAGGTCGAGCGGGGGCCCAGATACGCAGTATTTT | CASNPGPRSSGGPDTQYF
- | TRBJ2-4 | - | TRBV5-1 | TGCGCCAGCAGCTTGTTGGCACAGGAGAACATTCAGTACTTC | CASSLLAQENIQYF
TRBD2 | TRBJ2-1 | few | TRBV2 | TGTGCCAGCACGAGAGTGAGGAAACTAGCGGGGGGGCCGGATGAGCAGTTCTTC | CASTRVRKLAGGPDEQFF
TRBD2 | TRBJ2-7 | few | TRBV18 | TGTGCCAGCTCACCATCCGGGGGGTGGAGCTCCTACGAGCAGTACTTC | CASSPSGGWSSYEQYF
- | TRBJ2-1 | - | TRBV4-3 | TGCGCCAGCAGCCTCGGGACGGACTCCTACAATGAGCAGTTCTTC | CASSLGTDSYNEQFF
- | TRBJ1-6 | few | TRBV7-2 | TGTGCCAGCAGCTTTGGGGTCTGGGGGGCTGCGAATAATTCACCCCTCCACTTT | CASSFGVWGAANNSPLHF
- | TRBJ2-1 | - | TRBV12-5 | TGTGCTAGTGGTTTGGAGTCGGGGGACGAGCAGTTCTTC | CASGLESGDEQFF
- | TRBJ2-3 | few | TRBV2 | TGTGCCAGCCCCTTGTCCGGACAGCCTAGCACAGATACGCAGTATTTT | CASPLSGQPSTDTQYF
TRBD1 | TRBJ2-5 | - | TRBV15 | TGTGCCACCAGACCTACAGGGGAAGAGACCCAGTACTTC | CATRPTGEETQYF